The TCR beta chain under discussion was sequenced for a study of T-cell memory formation after mild COVID-19. Findings of the study overall: In pre-infection memory, a portion of responding clones appeared, which suggested that cross-reactive memory joined. Researchers report contracting CD4+ clones mostly in CM and EM, with CD8+ clones in EMRA.

This clonotype was found a few times. Its cognate antigen is unknown. The TCR alpha and TCR beta cDNA libraries, bearing sample barcodes and UMIs, were generated by 5'RACE using constant-segment primers. MiXCR, run by TCRdb on the 5' RACE reads, gives a single entry per CDR3 protein. The sample holds fewer than 350,000 distinct CDR3 sequences, 7% to 10% seen once. This CDR3 is 16 amino acids long. Germline V gene sequence: CDR1 MDHEN, CDR2 SYDVKM. J was trimmed by 7 bases and V by 6 bases; bases with no gene match: 11. This chain links TRBV28 with TRBJ1-6; 8 bases line up with TRBD1. The sequenced sample was PBMCs or a T cell subset sorted from them (not recorded which). This clonotype was obtained from a young man who had mild COVID-19 (a few samples of this study predate the infection). Cell type and time point are not known. DNA for the CDR3: TGTGCCAGCAGCCACCCCGGACAGGGAGTAAATTCACCCCTCCACTTT. Translated, it gives CASSHPGQGVNSPLHF.